This paragraph reports one T cell receptor (beta chain). Its antigen is undetermined. Those donating, healthy Caucasian individuals from Russia, were aged 6 to 90. A second about 7 to 12 cycle PCR used barcoded and J-beta primers. In TCRdb, the 5' RACE reads were re-called with MiXCR into one record per CDR3 protein. The top ten hold 7.9% of the sample, which has more than 1,400,000 distinct CDR3 sequences, approximately 40% seen once. This sample is part of a study of blood T cells in healthy people across ages. Study-level results: Measured against age, TCR beta diversity per million T cells decreased in a roughly linear manner.

This CDR3 has 13 amino acids. Looked up from germline, CDR1 is SNHLY and CDR2 is FYNNEI. Trimming took 6 bases from V and 2 from J, leaving 11 bases between them. V and J are TRBV2 and TRBJ2-7; tentative D call: TRBD2 (7 bases). Sample: blood. This receptor was obtained from a woman under 30 in good health. The CDR3 is CASRMGGPYEQYF. The CDR3 nucleotides are TGTGCCAGCAGGATGGGGGGGCCCTACGAGCAGTACTTC.